This T cell receptor beta chain was profiled in a study of cytomegalovirus exposure and HLA in healthy donors listed by TCRdb under 2017. About the study as a whole: According to a later analysis, the 120 or so validation repertoires were produced on the same platform as the approximately 610 repertoires of the first cohort. The study was designed to test whether signatures of past pathogen exposure could be identified by cataloging public T cell receptors. Besides the first cohort of about 730 subjects, a separate validation cohort made up of over a hundred different subjects was used. To predict cytomegalovirus infection status, the study combined high-throughput TCR immunosequencing, statistical association of individual TCRs with disease status, and machine learning.

Libraries were made using the immunoSEQ multiplex PCR assay. Per the authors' processing: To diagnose cytomegalovirus status from the catalog of TCR beta chain sequences, a statistical classification framework was built. Held by TCRdb, this immuneACCESS table contains in-frame sequences only and omits some clones. Under half of the omission traces to an unresolved V gene where checked; the cause of the rest is unknown. The V and J calls and clone size were taken over from that table, and D and trimming were inferred from the DNA. This sample comprises about 180,000 clones, about 87% of them detected only once. The top ten constitute roughly 1.4% of the sample. On the study overall, not on this receptor specifically: The study gave a list of about 170 TCR beta chains associated with cytomegalovirus. It was suggested by the authors that the approach could potentially be generalized to other disease states and immunological phenotypes. A few of the identified cytomegalovirus-associated TCR beta chains were confirmed in vitro to be specific for cytomegalovirus antigens. A later analysis lacked HLA typing for the validation cohort, so it scored co-occurrence in that cohort across all 120 repertoires. A later analysis found that TCRs clustered in the first cohort also tended to co-occur in the approximately 120 validation repertoires, with more than 90% of cluster scores above 0. The classifier was reported to diagnose cytomegalovirus status with high specificity and sensitivity in both the original cohort and the validation cohort. While some public TCRs were present in many individuals, most TCR sequences turned up only very rarely across donors.

As encoded in the germline V gene (reference sequence), CDR1 is SEHNR while CDR2 is FQNEAQ. The CDR3 sequence holds 15 residues, the cysteine and phenylalanine included. The retained sequence is limited to the CDR3, 45 bases, with the frame set at the first base. V trim: 2 bases; J trim: 4 bases; unmatched bases: 6. Separate from the roughly 700-subject first cohort, the validation cohort of over 90 subjects was the group to which the donors belonged. A note on this clone: Its specific antigen is unknown. The record has no base qualities; no much larger clone is one base away.

The material sequenced was PBMCs. The sequence was collected from a woman in her thirties in good health and CMV-seronegative. The chain employs TRBV7-9 and TRBJ1-2; 8 central nucleotides agree with TRBD1. CDR3 loop: CASSLTDREAYGYTF. The DNA is TGTGCCAGCAGCTTAACGGACAGGGAGGCCTATGGCTACACCTTC.